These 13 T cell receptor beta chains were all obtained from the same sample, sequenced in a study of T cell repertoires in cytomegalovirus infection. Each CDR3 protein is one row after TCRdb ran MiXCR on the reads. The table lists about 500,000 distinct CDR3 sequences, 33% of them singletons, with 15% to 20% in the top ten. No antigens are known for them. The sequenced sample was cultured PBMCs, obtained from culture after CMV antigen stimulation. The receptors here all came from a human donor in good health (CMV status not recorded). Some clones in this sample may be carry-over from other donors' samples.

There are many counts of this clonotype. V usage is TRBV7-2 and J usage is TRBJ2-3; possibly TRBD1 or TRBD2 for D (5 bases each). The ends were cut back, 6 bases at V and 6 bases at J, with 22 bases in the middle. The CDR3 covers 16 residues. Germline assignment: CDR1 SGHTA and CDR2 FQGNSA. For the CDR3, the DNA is TGTGCCAGCAGACGAGGGACGACCCGACGATCGGATACGCAGTATTTT. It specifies CASRRGTTRRSDTQYF. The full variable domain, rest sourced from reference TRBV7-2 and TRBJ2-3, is GAGVSQSPSNKVTEKGKDVELRCDPISGHTALYWYRQSLGQGLEFLIYFQGNSAPDKSGLPSDRFSAERTGGSVSTLTIQRTQQEDSAVYLCASRRGTTRRSDTQYFGPGTRLTVL.

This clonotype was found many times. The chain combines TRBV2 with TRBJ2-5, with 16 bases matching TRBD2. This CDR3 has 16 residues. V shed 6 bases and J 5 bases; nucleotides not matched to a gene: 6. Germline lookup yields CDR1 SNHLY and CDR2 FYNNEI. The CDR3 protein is CASSEGLAGGPETQYF. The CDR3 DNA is TGTGCCAGCAGCGAGGGACTAGCGGGAGGGCCGGAGACCCAGTACTTC.

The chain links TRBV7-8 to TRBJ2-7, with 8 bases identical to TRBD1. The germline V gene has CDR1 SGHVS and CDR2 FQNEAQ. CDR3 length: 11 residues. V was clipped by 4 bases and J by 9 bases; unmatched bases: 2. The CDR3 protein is CASSSTGGQYV. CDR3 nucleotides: TGTGCCAGCAGCTCAACAGGGGGGCAGTACGTC.

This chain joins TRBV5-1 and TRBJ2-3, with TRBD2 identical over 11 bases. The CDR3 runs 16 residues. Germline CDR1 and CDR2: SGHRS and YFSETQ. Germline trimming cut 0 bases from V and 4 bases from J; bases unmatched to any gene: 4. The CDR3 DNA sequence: TGCGCCAGCAGCTTGGCACTAGCGGGAGCGGCAGATACGCAGTATTTT. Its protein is CASSLALAGAADTQYF.

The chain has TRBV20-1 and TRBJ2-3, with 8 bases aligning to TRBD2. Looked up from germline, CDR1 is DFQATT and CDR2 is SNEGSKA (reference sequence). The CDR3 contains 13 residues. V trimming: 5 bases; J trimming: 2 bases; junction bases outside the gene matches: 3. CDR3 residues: CSASLAATDTQYF. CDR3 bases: TGCAGTGCTTCACTAGCGGCCACAGATACGCAGTATTTT.

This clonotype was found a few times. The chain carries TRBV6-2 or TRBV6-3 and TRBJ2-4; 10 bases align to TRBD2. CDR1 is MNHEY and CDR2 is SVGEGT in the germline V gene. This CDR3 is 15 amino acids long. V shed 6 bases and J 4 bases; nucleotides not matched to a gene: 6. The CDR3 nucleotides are TGTGCCAGCAGCCTTCAGACTAGCGGGAAAAACATTCAGTACTTC. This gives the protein CASSLQTSGKNIQYF.

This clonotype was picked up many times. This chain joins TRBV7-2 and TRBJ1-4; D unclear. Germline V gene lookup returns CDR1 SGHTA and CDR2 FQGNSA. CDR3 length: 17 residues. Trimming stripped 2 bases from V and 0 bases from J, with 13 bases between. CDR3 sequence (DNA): TGTGCCAGCAGCTTAAGCCCCTTTAGAGCAACTAATGAAAAACTGTTTTTT. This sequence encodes CASSLSPFRATNEKLFF. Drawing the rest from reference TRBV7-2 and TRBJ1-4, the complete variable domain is GAGVSQSPSNKVTEKGKDVELRCDPISGHTALYWYRQSLGQGLEFLIYFQGNSAPDKSGLPSDRFSAERTGGSVSTLTIQRTQQEDSAVYLCASSLSPFRATNEKLFFGSGTQLSVL.

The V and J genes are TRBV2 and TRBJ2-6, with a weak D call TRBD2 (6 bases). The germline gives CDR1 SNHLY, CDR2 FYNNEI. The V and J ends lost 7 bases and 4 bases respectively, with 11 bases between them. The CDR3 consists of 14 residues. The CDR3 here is CASTREGGANVLTF. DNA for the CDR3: TGTGCCAGCACGCGGGAAGGGGGGGCCAACGTCCTGACTTTC.

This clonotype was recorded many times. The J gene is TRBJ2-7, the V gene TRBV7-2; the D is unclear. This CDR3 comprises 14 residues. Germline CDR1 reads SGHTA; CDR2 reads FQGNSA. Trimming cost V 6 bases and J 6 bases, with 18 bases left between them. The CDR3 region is CASRSGLSTPEQYF. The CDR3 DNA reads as TGTGCCAGCAGGTCCGGCCTCTCCACTCCCGAGCAGTACTTC.

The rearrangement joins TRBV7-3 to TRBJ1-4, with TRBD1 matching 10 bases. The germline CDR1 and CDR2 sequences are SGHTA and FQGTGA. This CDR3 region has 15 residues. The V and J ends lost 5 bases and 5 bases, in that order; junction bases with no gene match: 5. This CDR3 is CASSATGGLNEKLFF. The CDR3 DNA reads TGTGCCAGCAGCGCGACAGGGGGCCTGAATGAAAAACTGTTTTTT.

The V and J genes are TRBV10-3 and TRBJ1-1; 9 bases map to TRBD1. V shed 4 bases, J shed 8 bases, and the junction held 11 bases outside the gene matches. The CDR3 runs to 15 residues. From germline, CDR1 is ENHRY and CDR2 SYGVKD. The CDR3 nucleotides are TGTGCCATCAGTGGACACCGGGACAGGGATGAGGAAGCTTTCTTT. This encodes CAISGHRDRDEEAFF.

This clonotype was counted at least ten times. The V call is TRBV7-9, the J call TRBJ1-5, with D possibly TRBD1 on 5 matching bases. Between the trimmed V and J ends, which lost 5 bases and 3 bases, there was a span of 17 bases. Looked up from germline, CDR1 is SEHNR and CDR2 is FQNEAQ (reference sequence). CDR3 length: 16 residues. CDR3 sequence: CASSPTAQGDNQPQHF. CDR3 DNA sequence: TGTGCCAGCAGCCCAACGGCGCAGGGAGACAATCAGCCCCAGCATTTT.

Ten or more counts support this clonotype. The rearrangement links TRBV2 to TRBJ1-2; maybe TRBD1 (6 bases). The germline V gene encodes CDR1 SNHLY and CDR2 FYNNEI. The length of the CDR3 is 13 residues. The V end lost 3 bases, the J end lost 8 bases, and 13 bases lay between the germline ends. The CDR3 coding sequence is TGTGCCAGCAGTGAGTGGCAGGGGACCGGCTACACCTTC. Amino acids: CASSEWQGTGYTF.